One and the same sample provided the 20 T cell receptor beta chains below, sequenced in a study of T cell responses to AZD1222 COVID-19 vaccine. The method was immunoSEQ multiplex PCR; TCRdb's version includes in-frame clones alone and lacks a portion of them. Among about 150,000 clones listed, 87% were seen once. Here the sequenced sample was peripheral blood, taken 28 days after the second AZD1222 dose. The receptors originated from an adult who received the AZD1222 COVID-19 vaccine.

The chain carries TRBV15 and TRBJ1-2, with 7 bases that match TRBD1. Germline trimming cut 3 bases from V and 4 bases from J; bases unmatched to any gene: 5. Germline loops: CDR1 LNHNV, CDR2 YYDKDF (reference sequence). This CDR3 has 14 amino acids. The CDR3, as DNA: TGTGCCACCAGCAGGGACAGGCTAAGCTATGGCTACACCTTC. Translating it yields CATSRDRLSYGYTF.

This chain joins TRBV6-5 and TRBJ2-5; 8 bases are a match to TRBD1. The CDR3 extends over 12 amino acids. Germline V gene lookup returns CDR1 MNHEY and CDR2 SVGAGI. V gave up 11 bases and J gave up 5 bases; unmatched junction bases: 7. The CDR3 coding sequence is TGTGCCTGTAGGACAGGGATCGAGACCCAGTACTTC. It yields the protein CACRTGIETQYF.

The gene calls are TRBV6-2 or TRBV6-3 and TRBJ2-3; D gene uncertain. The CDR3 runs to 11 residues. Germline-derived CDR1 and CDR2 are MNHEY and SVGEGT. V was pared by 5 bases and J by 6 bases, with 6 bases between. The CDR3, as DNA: TGTGCCAGCAGTCGAGCGGATACGCAGTATTTT. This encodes CASSRADTQYF.

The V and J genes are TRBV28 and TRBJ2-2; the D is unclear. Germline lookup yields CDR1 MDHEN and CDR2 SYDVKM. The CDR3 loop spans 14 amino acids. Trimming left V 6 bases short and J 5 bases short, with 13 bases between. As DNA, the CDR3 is TGTGCCAGCAGGTTCGGGCAGTTTACCGGGGAGCTGTTTTTT. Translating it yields CASRFGQFTGELFF. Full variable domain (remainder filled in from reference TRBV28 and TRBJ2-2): DVKVTQSSRYLVKRTGEKVFLECVQDMDHENMFWYRQDPGLGLRLIYFSYDVKMKEKGDIPEGYSVSREKKERFSLILESASTNQTSMYLCASRFGQFTGELFFGEGSRLTVL.

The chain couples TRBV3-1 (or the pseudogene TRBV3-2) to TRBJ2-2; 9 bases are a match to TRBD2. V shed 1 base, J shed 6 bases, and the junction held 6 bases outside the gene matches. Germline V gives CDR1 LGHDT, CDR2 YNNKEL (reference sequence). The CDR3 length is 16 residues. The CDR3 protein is CASSQGGSGRAGELFF. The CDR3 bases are TGTGCCAGCAGCCAAGGGGGTAGCGGGAGAGCCGGGGAGCTGTTTTTT.

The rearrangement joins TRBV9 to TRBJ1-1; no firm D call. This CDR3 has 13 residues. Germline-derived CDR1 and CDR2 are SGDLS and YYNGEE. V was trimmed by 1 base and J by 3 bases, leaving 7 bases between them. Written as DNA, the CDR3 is TGTGCCAGCAGCGTATCACGCGACACTGAAGCTTTCTTT. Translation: CASSVSRDTEAFF.

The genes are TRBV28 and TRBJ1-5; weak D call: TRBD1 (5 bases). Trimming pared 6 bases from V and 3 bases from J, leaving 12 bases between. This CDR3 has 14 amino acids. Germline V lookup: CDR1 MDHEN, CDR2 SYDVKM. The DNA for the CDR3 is TGTGCCAGCAGGGGGGTTCTGAACAATCAGCCCCAGCATTTT. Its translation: CASRGVLNNQPQHF.

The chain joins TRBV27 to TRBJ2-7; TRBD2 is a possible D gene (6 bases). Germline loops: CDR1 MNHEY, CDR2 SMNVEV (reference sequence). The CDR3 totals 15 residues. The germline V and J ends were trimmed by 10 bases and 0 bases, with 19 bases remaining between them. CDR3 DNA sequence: TGTGCCACCTCCCAAACCCGGGGGAGCTCCTACGAGCAGTACTTC. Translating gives CATSQTRGSSYEQYF.

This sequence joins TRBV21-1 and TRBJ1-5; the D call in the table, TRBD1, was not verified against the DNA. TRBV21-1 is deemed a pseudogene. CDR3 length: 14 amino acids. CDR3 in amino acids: CASSKGQGCQPQHF. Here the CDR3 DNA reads TGTGCCAGCAGCAAGGGTCAGGGCTGTCAGCCCCAGCATTTT.

In DNA form, the CDR3 reads TGTGCCAGCAGTTTACCCCCGCAGGGGTTCAGAAGTGGCAATCAGCCCCAGCATTTT. Translated: CASSLPPQGFRSGNQPQHF. The rearrangement joins TRBV28 to TRBJ1-5; tentative D call: TRBD1 (6 bases). Germline CDR1 and CDR2: MDHEN and SYDVKM. CDR3 size: 19 residues. Trimming took off 2 bases at V and 2 bases at J, with 22 bases between the two ends.

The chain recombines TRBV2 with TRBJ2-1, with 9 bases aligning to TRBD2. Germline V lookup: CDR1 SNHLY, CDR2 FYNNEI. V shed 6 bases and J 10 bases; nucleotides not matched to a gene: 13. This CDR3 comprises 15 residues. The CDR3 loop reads CASRALAGILDEQFF. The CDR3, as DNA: TGTGCCAGCAGAGCCCTAGCGGGGATCCTCGACGAGCAGTTCTTC.

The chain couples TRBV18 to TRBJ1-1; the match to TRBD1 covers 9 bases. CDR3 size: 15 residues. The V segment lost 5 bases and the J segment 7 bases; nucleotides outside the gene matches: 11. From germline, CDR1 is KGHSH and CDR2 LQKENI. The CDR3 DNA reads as TGTGCCAGCTCAACGATACAGGGGGCGCAGAGTGAAGCTTTCTTT. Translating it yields CASSTIQGAQSEAFF.

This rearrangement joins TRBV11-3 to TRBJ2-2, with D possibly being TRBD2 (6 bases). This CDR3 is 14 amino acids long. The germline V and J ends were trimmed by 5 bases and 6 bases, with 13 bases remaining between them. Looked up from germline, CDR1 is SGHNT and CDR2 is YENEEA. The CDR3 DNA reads TGTGCCAGCAGCATAGGGACTGAGCCCGGGGAGCTGTTTTTT. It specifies CASSIGTEPGELFF.

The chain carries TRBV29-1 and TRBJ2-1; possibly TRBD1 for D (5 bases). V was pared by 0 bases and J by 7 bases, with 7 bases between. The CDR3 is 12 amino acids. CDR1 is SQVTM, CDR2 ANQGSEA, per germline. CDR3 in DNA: TGCAGCGTTGAAGACAGGGTTAATGAGCAGTTCTTC. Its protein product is CSVEDRVNEQFF.

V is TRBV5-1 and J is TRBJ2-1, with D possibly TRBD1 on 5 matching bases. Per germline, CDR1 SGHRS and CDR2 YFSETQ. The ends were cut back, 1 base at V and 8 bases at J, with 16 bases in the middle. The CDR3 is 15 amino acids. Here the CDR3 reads CASSLPSSREHEQFF. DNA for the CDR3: TGCGCCAGCAGCTTGCCCAGTTCCAGGGAACATGAGCAGTTCTTC.

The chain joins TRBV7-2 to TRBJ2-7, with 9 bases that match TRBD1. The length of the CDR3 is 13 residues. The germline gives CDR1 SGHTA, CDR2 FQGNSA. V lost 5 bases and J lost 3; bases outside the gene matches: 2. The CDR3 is CASSEDRGYEQYF. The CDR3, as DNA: TGTGCCAGCAGCGAGGACAGGGGCTACGAGCAGTACTTC.

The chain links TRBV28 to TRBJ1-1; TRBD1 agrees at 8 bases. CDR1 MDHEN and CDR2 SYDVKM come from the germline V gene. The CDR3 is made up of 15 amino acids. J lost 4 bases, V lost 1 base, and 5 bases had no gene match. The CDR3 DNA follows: TGTGCCAGCAGTTTATTGGGACAGGTGGTCACTGAAGCTTTCTTT. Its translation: CASSLLGQVVTEAFF.

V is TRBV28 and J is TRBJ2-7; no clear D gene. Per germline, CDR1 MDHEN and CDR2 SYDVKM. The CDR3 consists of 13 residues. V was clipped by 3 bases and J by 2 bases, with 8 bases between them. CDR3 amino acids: CASSFTATYEQYF. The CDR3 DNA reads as TGTGCCAGCAGTTTTACAGCTACCTACGAGCAGTACTTC. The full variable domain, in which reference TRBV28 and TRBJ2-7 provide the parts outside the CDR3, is DVKVTQSSRYLVKRTGEKVFLECVQDMDHENMFWYRQDPGLGLRLIYFSYDVKMKEKGDIPEGYSVSREKKERFSLILESASTNQTSMYLCASSFTATYEQYFGPGTRLTVT.

Here the CDR3 DNA reads TGTGCCAGCAGCTCCGGGAGTGAGGGGCGAGCCAAAAACATTCAGTACTTC. The encoded protein is CASSSGSEGRAKNIQYF. The J gene is TRBJ2-4, the V gene TRBV5-4; D may be TRBD2 (6 bases). Looked up from germline, CDR1 is SGHNT and CDR2 is YYREEE (reference sequence). There are 17 residues in the CDR3. V was cut by 3 bases and J by 0 bases, with 16 bases left in between.

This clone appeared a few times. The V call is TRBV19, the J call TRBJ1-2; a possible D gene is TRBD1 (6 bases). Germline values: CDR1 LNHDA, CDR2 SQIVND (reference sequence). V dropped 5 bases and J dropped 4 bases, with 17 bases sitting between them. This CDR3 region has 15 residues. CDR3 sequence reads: CASSPTGGKLYGYTF. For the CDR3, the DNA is TGTGCCAGTAGTCCGACAGGTGGGAAACTCTATGGCTACACCTTC.